What follows are 17 T cell receptor beta chains derived from one specimen sequenced in a study of cytomegalovirus exposure and HLA in healthy donors. Researchers ran the PCR with 60 Vbeta and 13 Jbeta primers. Data came from immunoSEQ multiplex PCR; TCRdb stores just in-frame clones and leaves some out. The repertoire table contains around 76,000 clones. Material for sequencing was PBMCs. These receptors originate from a woman aged 60-70 years in good health and CMV-seronegative.

The chain combines TRBV18 with TRBJ2-1, with TRBD2 identical over 13 bases. The CDR3 runs to 18 residues. J was trimmed by 0 bases and V by 4 bases; bases with no gene match: 6. The germline CDR1 and CDR2 sequences are KGHSH and LQKENI. The CDR3 reads CASSQSRTSGSSYNEQFF. In DNA form, the CDR3 reads TGTGCCAGCTCACAATCCCGGACTAGCGGGAGCTCCTACAATGAGCAGTTCTTC.

Comments on this clone: Germline and junction disagree at one end, which may indicate a read error. The DNA of the CDR3 is TGCGGCGTTGTTCAGATGAACACTGAAGCTTTCTTT. It specifies CGVVQMNTEAFF. The rearrangement links TRBV29-1 to TRBJ1-1; unclear D gene. The CDR3 length is 12 residues. Germline CDR1 and CDR2: SQVTM and ANQGSEA.

Comment on this clone: One end of the junction does not line up with germline, which may come from a read error. This rearrangement joins TRBV7-7 to TRBJ2-1, with 13 bases fitting TRBD2. This CDR3 spans 15 amino acids. Germline CDR1 and CDR2: SSHAT and FNYEAQ (reference sequence). CDR3 residues: CASSLGTSGAGAQFF. Here the CDR3 DNA reads TGTGCTAGCAGCCTCGGGACTAGCGGGGCGGGCGCGCAGTTCTTC.

Details on this clone: Compared with germline, one end of the junction differs, possibly owing to a read error. The genes are TRBV19 and TRBJ2-7; 11 nucleotides line up with TRBD2. Looked up from germline, CDR1 is LNHDA and CDR2 is SQIVND (reference sequence). CDR3 length: 14 residues. Written as DNA, the CDR3 is TGTGCCTGTAGTAATAGCGGGAGGGGCTACGAGCAGTACTTC. Translation gives CACSNSGRGYEQYF.

This chain's CDR3 is CASSIWGQGADGYTF. Here the CDR3 DNA reads TGTGCCAGTAGTATATGGGGACAGGGGGCGGACGGCTACACCTTC. The gene calls are TRBV19 and TRBJ1-2; 12 bases match TRBD1. V lost 2 bases and J lost 8; bases outside the gene matches: 6. Germline V gene sequence: CDR1 LNHDA, CDR2 SQIVND (reference sequence). The CDR3 has 15 amino acids.

The chain uses TRBV29-1 and TRBJ2-7, with TRBD1 matching over 8 bases. V lost 6 bases and J lost 10; bases outside the gene matches: 11. Germline V gene lookup returns CDR1 SQVTM and CDR2 ANQGSEA. The CDR3 runs 12 residues. This CDR3 reads CSVHLQGAAQYF. CDR3 sequence (DNA): TGCAGCGTCCACCTCCAGGGGGCGGCCCAGTACTTC.

Of note for this clone: The sample contains more than one DNA sequence encoding this CDR3. The chain joins TRBV19 to TRBJ1-1; perhaps TRBD1 as D (5 bases). Trimming pared 3 bases from V and 8 bases from J, leaving 10 bases between. CDR1 and CDR2 from the germline V gene are LNHDA and SQIVND (reference sequence). The CDR3 has 12 residues. The CDR3 coding sequence is TGTGCCAGTAGTATTAGGACAAGGGAAGCTTTCTTT. It codes for CASSIRTREAFF. Variable domain in full (rest from reference TRBV19 and TRBJ1-1): DGGITQSPKYLFRKEGQNVTLSCEQNLNHDAMYWYRQDPGQGLRLIYYSQIVNDFQKGDIAEGYSVSREKKESFPLTVTSAQKNPTAFYLCASSIRTREAFFGQGTRLTVV.

This chain links TRBV7-8 with TRBJ1-3, with 7 bases lining up with TRBD1. The CDR3 has 17 amino acids. Germline trimming cut 0 bases from V and 0 bases from J; bases unmatched to any gene: 5. The germline V gene encodes CDR1 SGHVS and CDR2 FQNEAQ. For the CDR3, the DNA is TGTGCCAGCAGCTTAGCTGGGACAGCCTCCTCTGGAAACACCATATATTTT. It codes for CASSLAGTASSGNTIYF.

As to this clone: At the DNA level, this CDR3 is encoded by other sequences in the same sample as well. The chain recombines TRBV7-2 with TRBJ2-7; tentative D call: TRBD2 (6 bases). Germline CDR1 reads SGHTA; CDR2 reads FQGNSA. Trimming took 4 bases from V and 2 from J, leaving 9 bases between them. There are 13 residues in the CDR3. The CDR3 here is CASSSGTPYEQYF. The CDR3 DNA reads as TGTGCCAGCAGCTCCGGGACTCCCTACGAGCAGTACTTC.

DNA of the CDR3: TGTGCCAGCAGTTCCTTCCATGAGCAGTTCTTC. Translating gives CASSSFHEQFF. The rearrangement uses TRBV6-6 and TRBJ2-1; no clear D. V shed 4 bases and J shed 8 bases, with 6 bases lying between them. Germline CDR1 reads MNHNY; CDR2 reads SVGAGI (reference sequence). The CDR3 runs 11 residues.

The J gene is TRBJ2-7, the V gene TRBV5-1, with 9 positions matching TRBD1. After removal of 0 bases from V and 1 base from J, the junction contained 2 bases not matched to a gene. The CDR3 totals 15 residues. The V gene's germline CDR1 is SGHRS and CDR2 YFSETQ. This chain's CDR3 is CASSLGGTGSYEQYF. The CDR3 region has the DNA TGCGCCAGCAGCTTGGGTGGGACAGGGTCCTACGAGCAGTACTTC.

The rearrangement joins TRBV28 to TRBJ2-2; TRBD2 might be the D (5 bases). Per germline, CDR1 MDHEN and CDR2 SYDVKM. V was clipped by 4 bases and J by 6 bases, with 15 bases between them. CDR3 length equals 15 residues. The CDR3 DNA reads TGTGCCAGCAGTTCCACATCCCTAGCATCCGGGGAGCTGTTTTTT. Translation gives CASSSTSLASGELFF.

The V call is TRBV28, the J call TRBJ1-1, with a tentative D call TRBD1 (5 bases). This CDR3 region has 16 residues. V was cut by 4 bases and J by 1 base, with 16 bases left in between. Germline assignment: CDR1 MDHEN and CDR2 SYDVKM. In nucleotides, the CDR3 is TGTGCCAGCAGTTCTCATGAGGGACTCCCGAACACTGAAGCTTTCTTT. Protein product: CASSSHEGLPNTEAFF. Full variable domain (outside the CDR3, taken from reference TRBV28 and TRBJ1-1): DVKVTQSSRYLVKRTGEKVFLECVQDMDHENMFWYRQDPGLGLRLIYFSYDVKMKEKGDIPEGYSVSREKKERFSLILESASTNQTSMYLCASSSHEGLPNTEAFFGQGTRLTVV.

The chain recombines TRBV4-2 with TRBJ1-2; TRBD1 is a possible D gene (5 bases). The CDR3 contains 16 residues. Trimming cost V 0 bases and J 1 base, with 12 bases left between them. Germline V gene data show CDR1 as LGHNA and CDR2 as YNFKEQ. This CDR3 reads CASSQEGVASNYGYTF. CDR3 nucleotides: TGTGCCAGCAGCCAAGAAGGGGTCGCGAGTAACTATGGCTACACCTTC.

The chain carries TRBV2 and TRBJ2-2, with 8 bases lining up with TRBD2. From germline, CDR1 is SNHLY and CDR2 FYNNEI. This CDR3 is 16 amino acids long. J gave up 1 base and V 3 bases, and 4 bases lay outside the gene matches. The CDR3 sequence: CASSDPAGENTGELFF. DNA of the CDR3: TGTGCCAGCAGTGACCCAGCGGGAGAGAACACCGGGGAGCTGTTTTTT.

The chain combines TRBV6-5 with TRBJ2-1; a possible D gene is TRBD1 (6 bases). This CDR3 region has 15 residues. Looked up from germline, CDR1 is MNHEY and CDR2 is SVGAGI. The V end lost 7 bases, the J end lost 7 bases, and 20 bases lay between the germline ends. CDR3 nucleotides: TGTGCCAGCACCCTGGGGGCTAGTACTTCGAATGAGCAGTTCTTC. Translating gives CASTLGASTSNEQFF.

J is TRBJ2-1 and V is TRBV10-1, with D maybe TRBD2 (5 bases). This CDR3 comprises 15 residues. Trimming removed 6 bases at V and 7 bases at J, with 19 bases between. CDR1 is WNHNN, CDR2 SYGVQD, per germline (reference sequence). The CDR3 DNA sequence: TGCGCCAGCAGACCCCCGGGGTCGATAGGGAATGAGCAGTTCTTC. This codes for CASRPPGSIGNEQFF.